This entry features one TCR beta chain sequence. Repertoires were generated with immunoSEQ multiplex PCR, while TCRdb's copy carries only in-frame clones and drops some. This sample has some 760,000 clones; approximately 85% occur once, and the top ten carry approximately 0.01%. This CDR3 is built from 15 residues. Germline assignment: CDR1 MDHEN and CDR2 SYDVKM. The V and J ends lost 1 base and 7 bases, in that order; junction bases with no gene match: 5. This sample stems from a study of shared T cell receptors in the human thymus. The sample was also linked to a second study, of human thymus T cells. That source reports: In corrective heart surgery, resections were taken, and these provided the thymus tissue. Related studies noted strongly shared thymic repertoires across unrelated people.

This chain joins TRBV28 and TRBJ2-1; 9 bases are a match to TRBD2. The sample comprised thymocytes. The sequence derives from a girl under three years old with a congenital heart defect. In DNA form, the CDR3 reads TGTGCCAGCAGTTTATTGGCGGGGGGGAGGAATGAGCAGTTCTTC. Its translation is CASSLLAGGRNEQFF.